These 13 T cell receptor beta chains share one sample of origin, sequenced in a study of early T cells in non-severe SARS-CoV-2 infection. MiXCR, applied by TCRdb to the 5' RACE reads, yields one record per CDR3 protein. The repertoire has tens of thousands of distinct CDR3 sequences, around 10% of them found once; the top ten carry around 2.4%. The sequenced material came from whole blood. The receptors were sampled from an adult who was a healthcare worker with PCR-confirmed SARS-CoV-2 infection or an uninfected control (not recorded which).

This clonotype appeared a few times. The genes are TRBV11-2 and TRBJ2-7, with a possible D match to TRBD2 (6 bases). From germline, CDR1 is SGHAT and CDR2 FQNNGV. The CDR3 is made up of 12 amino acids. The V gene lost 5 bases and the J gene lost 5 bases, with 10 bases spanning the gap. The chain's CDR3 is CASSPGVHEQYF. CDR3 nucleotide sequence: TGTGCCAGCAGCCCGGGGGTCCACGAGCAGTACTTC.

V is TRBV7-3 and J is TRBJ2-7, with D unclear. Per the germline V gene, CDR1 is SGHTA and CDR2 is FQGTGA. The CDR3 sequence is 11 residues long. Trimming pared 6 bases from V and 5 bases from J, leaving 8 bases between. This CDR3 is CASSRRHEQYF. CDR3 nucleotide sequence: TGTGCCAGCAGTAGACGGCACGAGCAGTACTTC.

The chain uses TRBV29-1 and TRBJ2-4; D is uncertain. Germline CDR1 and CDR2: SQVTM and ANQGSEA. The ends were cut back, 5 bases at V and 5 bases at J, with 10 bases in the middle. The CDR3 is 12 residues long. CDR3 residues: CSVRVIENIQYF. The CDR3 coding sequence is TGCAGCGTTCGGGTAATCGAAAACATTCAGTACTTC. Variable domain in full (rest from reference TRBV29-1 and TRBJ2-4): SAVISQKPSRDICQRGTSLTIQCQVDSQVTMMFWYRQQPGQSLTLIATANQGSEATYESGFVIDKFPISRPNLTFSTLTVSNMSPEDSSIYLCSVRVIENIQYFGAGTRLSVL.

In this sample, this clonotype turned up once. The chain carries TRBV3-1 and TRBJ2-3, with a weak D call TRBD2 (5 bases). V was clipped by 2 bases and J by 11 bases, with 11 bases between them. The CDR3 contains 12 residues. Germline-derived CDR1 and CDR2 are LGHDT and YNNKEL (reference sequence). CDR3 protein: CASSQSNRGQYF. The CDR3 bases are TGTGCCAGCAGCCAAAGCAACCGGGGGCAGTATTTT.

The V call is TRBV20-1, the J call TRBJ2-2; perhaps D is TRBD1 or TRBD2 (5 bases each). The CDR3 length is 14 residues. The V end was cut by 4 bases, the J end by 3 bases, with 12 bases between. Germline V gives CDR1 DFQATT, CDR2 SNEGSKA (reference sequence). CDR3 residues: CSATDGTYTGELFF. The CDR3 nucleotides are TGCAGTGCTACAGATGGGACCTACACCGGGGAGCTGTTTTTT.

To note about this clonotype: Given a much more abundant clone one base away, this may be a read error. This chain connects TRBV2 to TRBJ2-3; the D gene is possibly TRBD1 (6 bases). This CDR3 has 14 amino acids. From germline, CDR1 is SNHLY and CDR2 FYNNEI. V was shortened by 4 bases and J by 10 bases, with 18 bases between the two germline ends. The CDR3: CASSAEMAGDSQYF. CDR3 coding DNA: TGTGCCAGCAGTGCCGAAATGGCAGGGGATTCGCAGTATTTT.

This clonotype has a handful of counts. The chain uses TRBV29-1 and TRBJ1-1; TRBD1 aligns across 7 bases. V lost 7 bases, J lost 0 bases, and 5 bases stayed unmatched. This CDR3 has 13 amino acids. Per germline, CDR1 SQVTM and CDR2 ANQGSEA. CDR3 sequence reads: CSASTGMNTEAFF. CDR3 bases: TGCAGCGCATCGACAGGGATGAACACTGAAGCTTTCTTT.

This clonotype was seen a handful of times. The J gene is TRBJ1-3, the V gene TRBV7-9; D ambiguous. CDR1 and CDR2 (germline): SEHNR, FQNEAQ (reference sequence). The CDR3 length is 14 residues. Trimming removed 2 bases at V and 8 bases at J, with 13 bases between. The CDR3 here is CASSLKSTSDTIYF. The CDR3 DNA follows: TGTGCCAGCAGCTTAAAGTCAACCTCAGACACCATATATTTT. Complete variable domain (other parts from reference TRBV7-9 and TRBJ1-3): DTGVSQNPRHKITKRGQNVTFRCDPISEHNRLYWYRQTLGQGPEFLTYFQNEAQLEKSRLLSDRFSAERPKGSFSTLEIQRTEQGDSAMYLCASSLKSTSDTIYFGEGSWLTVV.

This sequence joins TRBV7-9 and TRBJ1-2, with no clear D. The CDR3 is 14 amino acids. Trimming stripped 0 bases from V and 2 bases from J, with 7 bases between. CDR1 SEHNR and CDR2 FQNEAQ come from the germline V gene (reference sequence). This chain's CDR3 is CASSLASGNYGYTF. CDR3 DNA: TGTGCCAGCAGCTTAGCTAGCGGAAACTATGGCTACACCTTC.

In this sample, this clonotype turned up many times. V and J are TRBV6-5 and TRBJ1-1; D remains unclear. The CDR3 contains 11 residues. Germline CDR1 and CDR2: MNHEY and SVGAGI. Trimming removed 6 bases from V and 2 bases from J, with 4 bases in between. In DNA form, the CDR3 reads TGTGCCAGCAGGATAAACACTGAAGCTTTCTTT. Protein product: CASRINTEAFF.

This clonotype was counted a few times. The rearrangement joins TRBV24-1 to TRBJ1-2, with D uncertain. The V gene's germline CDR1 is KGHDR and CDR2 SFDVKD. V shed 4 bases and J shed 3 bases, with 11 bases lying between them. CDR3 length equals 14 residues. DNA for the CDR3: TGTGCCACCAGTGACCCGCAGGTATACTATGGCTACACCTTC. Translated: CATSDPQVYYGYTF.

The CDR3 region is CASSISDTQYF. As DNA, the CDR3 is TGTGCCAGCTCTATTTCAGATACGCAGTATTTT. The chain carries TRBV18 and TRBJ2-3; no clear D gene. V was pared by 6 bases and J by 4 bases, with 5 bases between. The CDR3 consists of 11 residues. CDR1 is KGHSH and CDR2 is LQKENI in the germline V gene.

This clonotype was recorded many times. CDR3 region: CASSQDRAGYDYGYTF. CDR3 nucleotides: TGTGCCAGCAGCCAAGATCGGGCGGGGTATGACTATGGCTACACCTTC. V and J are TRBV14 and TRBJ1-2, with D unclear. From germline, CDR1 is SGHDN and CDR2 FVKESK. The CDR3 is 16 amino acids. V lost 0 bases and J lost 3, with 14 bases in between.